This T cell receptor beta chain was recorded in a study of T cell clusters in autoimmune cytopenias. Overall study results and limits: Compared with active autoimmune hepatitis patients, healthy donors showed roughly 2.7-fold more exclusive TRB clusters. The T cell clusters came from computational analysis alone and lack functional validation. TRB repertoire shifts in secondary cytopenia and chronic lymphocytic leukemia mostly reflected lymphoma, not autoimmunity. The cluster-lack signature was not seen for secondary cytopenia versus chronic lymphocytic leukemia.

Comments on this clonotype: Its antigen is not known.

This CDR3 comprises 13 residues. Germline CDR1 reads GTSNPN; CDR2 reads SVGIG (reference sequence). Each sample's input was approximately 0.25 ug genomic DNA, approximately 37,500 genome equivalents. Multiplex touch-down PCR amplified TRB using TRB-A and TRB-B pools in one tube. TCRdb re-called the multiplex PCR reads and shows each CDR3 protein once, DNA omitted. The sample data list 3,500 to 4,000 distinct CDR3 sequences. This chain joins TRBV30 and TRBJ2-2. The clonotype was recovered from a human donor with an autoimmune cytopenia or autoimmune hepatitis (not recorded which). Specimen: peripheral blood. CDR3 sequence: CAWSSLVTGELFF.